This TCR beta chain was captured in a study of control samples from healthy donors and cancer patients. The CDR3 loop spans 14 amino acids. CDR1 MDHEN and CDR2 SYDVKM come from the germline V gene. Trimming took off 3 bases at V and 0 bases at J, with 6 bases between the two ends. Here immunoSEQ multiplex PCR was the method, and the copy in TCRdb shows in-frame clones only, minus some. The data show tens of thousands of clones, roughly 87% seen once. The TCR comes from a man aged 40-50 years with colorectal cancer. This chain links TRBV28 with TRBJ1-3; no firm D call. The sample was PBMCs. CDR3 sequence (DNA): TGTGCCAGCAGTTTCTACAGCTCTGGAAACACCATATATTTT. Its translation is CASSFYSSGNTIYF. The full variable domain, in which reference TRBV28 and TRBJ1-3 provide the parts outside the CDR3, is DVKVTQSSRYLVKRTGEKVFLECVQDMDHENMFWYRQDPGLGLRLIYFSYDVKMKEKGDIPEGYSVSREKKERFSLILESASTNQTSMYLCASSFYSSGNTIYFGEGSWLTVV.